This T cell receptor (beta chain) was documented in a study of tissue T cells after allogeneic stem cell transplantation (dated by TCRdb to between 2020 and 2023). For context, the study as a whole: When multiple samples of a tissue existed, pathologist review of H&E sections prioritized samples with histologically apparent lymphocytes for sequencing. The study profiled TCR beta repertoires in many tissues obtained from research autopsies of patients with and without GVHD, and also in mouse models of GVHD. The human arm was conducted as a prospective observational study, and neither blinding nor randomization was performed. Beyond this particular receptor, the publication reports: Blood samples were not available from the non-GVHD comparator patients. Sampling depth was acknowledged as a limitation, and the patient cohort was both small and clinically heterogeneous. In both patients and mice, T cells from blood and spleen covered only a limited part of the TCR repertoire found in tissues. Which tissue TCRs were alloreactive or antigen-specific was not determined in the study, and some of the clones might have been host cells that persisted. Within patients, how anatomically similar the tissues were was a key factor in shaping TCR repertoire composition, regardless of disease or transplant status. Only a few T cell clones appeared in more than one patient, yet motif-based clustering showed tissue-specific repertoire signatures that were shared between patients.

The CDR3 goes from the cysteine to the phenylalanine over 18 residues. The DNA shown is the 54-base CDR3, in frame from base 1. As encoded in the germline V gene, CDR1 is SNHLY while CDR2 is FYNNEI. V ends up 8 bases short and J 4 bases short, with an unmatched junction base count of 18. The library relied on the immunoSEQ multiplex PCR assay. TCRbeta CDR3 sequencing was performed at survey depth by Adaptive Biotechnologies, and CDR3 sequences, V/J genes, productive frequency and template counts were reported. Amplification of TCR beta CDR3 regions was performed from genomic DNA rather than from RNA. Under the source paper's analysis protocol: Pairwise repertoire overlap between tissues was quantified with Jensen-Shannon divergence, where 1 means complete divergence and 0 identical. Tissues were clustered by single-linkage agglomerative hierarchical clustering of pairwise JSD values, and the clustering results were displayed as dendrograms. GLIPH2 was run on all patient samples with simulation_depth 1000, kmer_min_depth 3 and cdr3_length_cutoff 8, and groups with more than two unique CDR3s were retained. A standardized tissue-overlap score extrapolated Jaccard GLIPH-group overlap across patients to a standard repertoire size of 1000 clones. To look at how diversity was associated with clinical or experimental variables, linear mixed-effect models were used, with tissue treated as a fixed effect and individual treated as a random effect. The source is immuneACCESS, and TCRdb retained only in-frame sequences with V and J called. Part of the clones is not carried over; for the studies checked, unresolved V genes explain less than half of this, and the remainder is unexplained. V, J and clone size derive from that table, while D and trimming were established from the DNA sequence. The sample table records fewer than 4,500 clones; around 67% of these occur just once. The top ten constitute 6.5% to 7.5% of the sample.

Per the publication, the time point label means: human tissue collected at research (rapid) autopsy. Three non-HCT comparator patients with other cancers, who had at least five GI tract samples and no known GI disease at death, were retrospectively selected. Autopsy tissues included GI sites from esophagus to rectum, liver, skin and lymphoid organs including spleen, after a median post-mortem interval of around 9.8 hours. Autopsy specimens were bisected, with one portion flash-frozen in liquid nitrogen and the remainder formalin-fixed, and GI outer muscle layers were removed. To extract genomic DNA from frozen tissues, either the Mag-Bind Blood & Tissue DNA HDQ 96 Kit on a Chemagic 360 or the DNeasy Blood & Tissue Kit was used. Extracted DNA was further purified with the Genomic DNA Clean & Concentrator-25 kit because of concern about red blood cell contamination. This clone showed up just a few times. The target of this receptor is not known. Nothing much larger sits one base from this clone, and base qualities are not available.

The starting material was left colon tissue, obtained at autopsy. The clonotype comes from an older male donor with lung cancer. The V gene is TRBV2 and the J gene is TRBJ1-5; 9 middle bases align to TRBD1. The encoded CDR3 is CASHYQLVLGQGNQPQHF. The DNA sequence is TGTGCCAGCCATTACCAATTAGTTTTGGGACAGGGTAATCAGCCCCAGCATTTT.